The 26 T cell receptor beta chains listed next were all sequenced from one sample in a study of T cell changes during pregnancy in multiple sclerosis. Measured with immunoSEQ multiplex PCR; TCRdb has only the in-frame clones, and not every one. The sample holds about 40,000 clones, over 85% seen once. The sample in question was peripheral blood, obtained before pregnancy. The receptors originated from a female donor with multiple sclerosis, enrolled in a pregnancy study.

The chain is built from TRBV28 and TRBJ1-1; D is unresolved. V was trimmed by 8 bases and J by 4 bases, leaving 8 bases between them. This CDR3 spans 11 amino acids. From germline, CDR1 is MDHEN and CDR2 SYDVKM. The CDR3 loop is CASRAGTEAFF. DNA of the CDR3: TGTGCCAGCCGGGCGGGCACTGAAGCTTTCTTT.

This clone was seen once. V usage is TRBV19 and J usage is TRBJ1-5; TRBD1 matches at 11 bases. The CDR3 covers 16 residues. V lost 5 bases and J lost 7; bases outside the gene matches: 10. CDR1 LNHDA and CDR2 SQIVND come from the germline V gene (reference sequence). CDR3 nucleotide sequence: TGTGCCAGTAGTCTGGACAGGGGGCGGTTCGGGCAGCCCCAGCATTTT. Translating it yields CASSLDRGRFGQPQHF.

By sample fraction, this clone is large (0.1 to 1%). This rearrangement joins TRBV12-5 to TRBJ1-1; D call uncertain. Trimming cost V 2 bases and J 2 bases, with 12 bases left between them. The germline CDR1 and CDR2 sequences are LGHNT and FRNRAP. The CDR3 runs 15 residues. For the CDR3, the DNA is TGTGCTAGTGGTTTGTCTTCGGGATTCAACACTGAAGCTTTCTTT. Translation gives CASGLSSGFNTEAFF.

This chain connects TRBV7-2 to TRBJ1-2; D uncertain. The V gene lost 5 bases and the J gene lost 0 bases, with 10 bases spanning the gap. This CDR3 region has 14 residues. CDR1 is SGHTA and CDR2 is FQGNSA in the germline V gene. This CDR3 is CASSPYTTNYGYTF. The DNA for the CDR3 is TGTGCCAGCAGCCCTTACACCACTAACTATGGCTACACCTTC. The full variable domain, with the rest looked up from reference TRBV7-2 and TRBJ1-2, is GAGVSQSPSNKVTEKGKDVELRCDPISGHTALYWYRQSLGQGLEFLIYFQGNSAPDKSGLPSDRFSAERTGGSVSTLTIQRTQQEDSAVYLCASSPYTTNYGYTFGSGTRLTVV.

The V and J genes are TRBV19 and TRBJ1-1; the D is unclear. Germline-derived CDR1 and CDR2 are LNHDA and SQIVND (reference sequence). Between the trimmed V and J ends, which lost 1 base and 1 base, there was a span of 10 bases. The CDR3 runs to 15 residues. Here the CDR3 DNA reads TGTGCCAGTAGTATAGGATTGGGCAGGAACACTGAAGCTTTCTTT. It codes for CASSIGLGRNTEAFF.

The chain recombines TRBV7-2 with TRBJ1-3; D not certain. Trimming removed 1 base at V and 0 bases at J, with 7 bases between. The CDR3 is 15 residues long. The germline gives CDR1 SGHTA, CDR2 FQGNSA. Here the CDR3 DNA reads TGTGCCAGCAGCTTAGGAGGGAGCTCTGGAAACACCATATATTTT. Translating gives CASSLGGSSGNTIYF.

The chain combines TRBV4-2 with TRBJ1-5; D not resolved. The CDR3 has 15 residues. V was trimmed by 0 bases and J by 5 bases, leaving 11 bases between them. Germline V gives CDR1 LGHNA, CDR2 YNFKEQ. The CDR3 is CASSQDLQHHQPQHF. CDR3 nucleotide sequence: TGTGCCAGCAGCCAAGATCTACAGCACCATCAGCCCCAGCATTTT.

The V call is TRBV11-2, the J call TRBJ2-7; 7 positions agree with TRBD2. The V gene's germline CDR1 is SGHAT and CDR2 FQNNGV. V was pared by 4 bases and J by 6 bases, with 12 bases of the junction left unmatched. The CDR3 is 15 residues long. CDR3 residues: CASSSLYGEGGEQYF. The CDR3 bases are TGTGCCAGCAGCTCACTCTACGGGGAGGGCGGCGAGCAGTACTTC. Combining the CDR3 with reference TRBV11-2 and TRBJ2-7 gives the whole variable domain EAGVAQSPRYKIIEKRQSVAFWCNPISGHATLYWYQQILGQGPKLLIQFQNNGVVDDSQLPKDRFSAERLKGVDSTLKIQPAKLEDSAVYLCASSSLYGEGGEQYFGPGTRLTVT.

The CDR3 here is CAWDRGEAGELFF. DNA for the CDR3: TGTGCCTGGGATAGAGGGGAGGCCGGGGAGCTGTTTTTT. The J gene is TRBJ2-2, the V gene TRBV30, with a tentative D call TRBD2 (6 bases). Germline assignment: CDR1 GTSNPN and CDR2 SVGIG (reference sequence). Between the trimmed V and J ends, which lost 5 bases and 6 bases, there was a span of 13 bases. This CDR3 spans 13 amino acids. Variable domain in full (rest from reference TRBV30 and TRBJ2-2): SQTIHQWPATLVQPVGSPLSLECTVEGTSNPNLYWYRQAAGRGLQLLFYSVGIGQISSEVPQNLSASRPQDRQFILSSKKLLLSDSGFYLCAWDRGEAGELFFGEGSRLTVL.

The rearrangement links TRBV25-1 to TRBJ2-5; the D gene is possibly TRBD1 (6 bases). This CDR3 contains 15 residues. CDR1 and CDR2 from the germline V gene are MGHDK and SYGVNS. The V end lost 4 bases, the J end lost 0 bases, and 12 bases lay between the germline ends. The CDR3 reads CASSALWGHQETQYF. Written as DNA, the CDR3 is TGTGCCAGCAGTGCCTTATGGGGGCACCAAGAGACCCAGTACTTC.

The V gene is TRBV19, the J gene TRBJ1-1; 9 bases agree with TRBD1. CDR3 length equals 15 residues. Germline V CDR1 and CDR2: LNHDA, SQIVND (reference sequence). V shed 7 bases, J shed 5 bases, and the junction held 11 bases outside the gene matches. For the CDR3, the DNA is TGTGCCAGTACCCACATCCGGGACAGGGTTACTGAAGCTTTCTTT. Residues: CASTHIRDRVTEAFF.

The chain joins TRBV5-1 to TRBJ1-1; 7 bases fit TRBD1. The trim removed 4 bases at V and 7 bases at J, leaving 4 bases unmatched. This CDR3 has 12 amino acids. Germline V CDR1 and CDR2: SGHRS, YFSETQ. DNA of the CDR3: TGCGCCAGCAGCCGCGACAGGGTTGAAGCTTTCTTT. As protein: CASSRDRVEAFF.

CDR3 in DNA: TGTGCCAGCAGTGGGACAGGGGGCGCAGATACGCAGTATTTT. Translated: CASSGTGGADTQYF. The V gene is TRBV6-4, the J gene TRBJ2-3; TRBD1 matches 11 bases. Germline CDR1 MRHNA, CDR2 SNTAGT. CDR3 length: 14 residues. Unmatched junction bases numbered 1, after V lost 4 bases and J lost 4 bases.

The chain carries TRBV29-1 and TRBJ1-2; D is uncertain. CDR3 size: 11 residues. The ends were cut back, 3 bases at V and 4 bases at J, with 6 bases in the middle. CDR1 SQVTM and CDR2 ANQGSEA come from the germline V gene. The chain's CDR3 is CSVEDFYGYTF. Here the CDR3 DNA reads TGCAGCGTTGAGGACTTCTATGGCTACACCTTC. The full variable domain, with the rest looked up from reference TRBV29-1 and TRBJ1-2, is SAVISQKPSRDICQRGTSLTIQCQVDSQVTMMFWYRQQPGQSLTLIATANQGSEATYESGFVIDKFPISRPNLTFSTLTVSNMSPEDSSIYLCSVEDFYGYTFGSGTRLTVV.

The chain uses TRBV27 and TRBJ1-1, with D possibly being TRBD1 (5 bases). The CDR3 contains 13 residues. The germline V and J ends were trimmed by 5 bases and 4 bases, with 11 bases remaining between them. In germline, CDR1 is MNHEY, CDR2 SMNVEV (reference sequence). CDR3 DNA sequence: TGTGCCAGCAGTCGGGGGAACCCCACTGAAGCTTTCTTT. The encoded protein is CASSRGNPTEAFF.

The chain combines TRBV5-6 with TRBJ2-7; D perhaps matches TRBD1 (5 bases). The CDR3 extends over 11 amino acids. The germline V gene encodes CDR1 SGHDT and CDR2 YYEEEE. Trimming cost V 1 base and J 12 bases, with 11 bases left between them. The CDR3 DNA sequence: TGTGCCAGCAGCTTGAAGGGGAACGTGTACTTC. Translating it yields CASSLKGNVYF.

This clone was seen only once. This rearrangement joins TRBV9 to TRBJ1-2; 10 bases line up with TRBD1. CDR3 length: 15 residues. J lost 4 bases, V lost 2 bases, and 5 bases had no gene match. Germline CDR1 and CDR2: SGDLS and YYNGEE. Here the CDR3 reads CASSVSGQGPYGYTF. As DNA, the CDR3 is TGTGCCAGCAGCGTTTCGGGACAGGGGCCCTATGGCTACACCTTC.

This chain uses TRBV7-2 with TRBJ2-1; 8 nucleotides match TRBD2. CDR3 length: 16 residues. Germline V gives CDR1 SGHTA, CDR2 FQGNSA. V lost 1 base and J lost 7; bases outside the gene matches: 9. The CDR3, as DNA: TGTGCCAGCAGCTTAGTGAGGGTAGCGGGAAGGAATGAGCAGTTCTTC. Its translation is CASSLVRVAGRNEQFF.

The chain's CDR3 is CASSRSGRAFTDTQYF. The CDR3 nucleotides read TGTGCCAGCAGCAGAAGCGGGAGGGCTTTCACAGATACGCAGTATTTT. The rearrangement uses TRBV5-6 and TRBJ2-3, with 10 bases identical to TRBD2. J was trimmed by 2 bases and V by 4 bases; bases with no gene match: 7. The CDR3 is made up of 16 amino acids. Per the germline V gene, CDR1 is SGHDT and CDR2 is YYEEEE. The full variable domain, its missing parts supplied by reference TRBV5-6 and TRBJ2-3, is DAGVTQSPTHLIKTRGQQVTLRCSPKSGHDTVSWYQQALGQGPQFIFQYYEEEERQRGNFPDRFSGHQFPNYSSELNVNALLLGDSALYLCASSRSGRAFTDTQYFGPGTRLTVL.

The chain is built from TRBV7-8 and TRBJ2-2, with 13 bases fitting TRBD2. This CDR3 has 16 amino acids. CDR1 is SGHVS, CDR2 FQNEAQ, per germline. V shed 5 bases, J shed 4 bases, and the junction held 4 bases outside the gene matches. The CDR3 DNA reads as TGTGCCAGCAGCCTCGGACTAGCGGGAGTCACCGGGGAGCTGTTTTTT. Residues: CASSLGLAGVTGELFF.

The rearrangement uses TRBV19 and TRBJ1-3; D gene uncertain. Germline CDR1 and CDR2: LNHDA and SQIVND (reference sequence). The CDR3 consists of 15 residues. The V end was cut by 4 bases, the J end by 4 bases, with 14 bases between. The CDR3 bases are TGTGCCAGTAGTACTCCCTCGGGGATCGGAAACACCATATATTTT. Protein: CASSTPSGIGNTIYF. Full variable domain (remainder filled in from reference TRBV19 and TRBJ1-3): DGGITQSPKYLFRKEGQNVTLSCEQNLNHDAMYWYRQDPGQGLRLIYYSQIVNDFQKGDIAEGYSVSREKKESFPLTVTSAQKNPTAFYLCASSTPSGIGNTIYFGEGSWLTVV.

The gene calls are TRBV7-3 and TRBJ2-3, with TRBD2 matching over 11 bases. The germline V gene has CDR1 SGHTA and CDR2 FQGTGA. The CDR3 is made up of 14 amino acids. The J segment lost 6 bases and the V segment lost 5 bases, leaving 4 bases of the junction unmatched. As DNA, the CDR3 is TGTGCCAGCAGCCCGGGACTAGCGGTCGATACGCAGTATTTT. It yields the protein CASSPGLAVDTQYF.

This chain uses TRBV19 with TRBJ2-3; 9 nucleotides line up with TRBD2. Per germline, CDR1 LNHDA and CDR2 SQIVND (reference sequence). The CDR3 is 18 residues long. Trimming cost V 1 base and J 0 bases; bases outside gene matches: 8. The CDR3 DNA sequence: TGTGCCAGTAGTATAGGTCTAGCGGGACCCACTAGCACAGATACGCAGTATTTT. This sequence encodes CASSIGLAGPTSTDTQYF. The full variable domain, in which reference TRBV19 and TRBJ2-3 provide the parts outside the CDR3, is DGGITQSPKYLFRKEGQNVTLSCEQNLNHDAMYWYRQDPGQGLRLIYYSQIVNDFQKGDIAEGYSVSREKKESFPLTVTSAQKNPTAFYLCASSIGLAGPTSTDTQYFGPGTRLTVL.

J is TRBJ1-1 and V is TRBV14; a possible D gene is TRBD1 (6 bases). CDR1 is SGHDN, CDR2 FVKESK, per germline. This CDR3 region has 15 residues. The V and J ends lost 5 bases and 4 bases respectively, with 17 bases between them. The CDR3 here is CASSTRTARGTEAFF. The CDR3 DNA reads as TGTGCCAGCAGCACCCGGACAGCCAGGGGCACTGAAGCTTTCTTT.

The chain has TRBV11-2 and TRBJ2-7, with 11 bases aligning to TRBD2. V was pared by 4 bases and J by 3 bases, with 2 bases of the junction left unmatched. Germline CDR1 reads SGHAT; CDR2 reads FQNNGV. This CDR3 has 14 amino acids. The CDR3 reads CASSWGTSGYEQYF. Written as DNA, the CDR3 is TGTGCCAGCAGCTGGGGGACTAGCGGCTACGAGCAGTACTTC.

The chain is built from TRBV23-1 and TRBJ1-1; 10 positions match TRBD1. TRBV23-1 falls under the ORF class, with uncertain function. The CDR3 is made up of 19 amino acids. V lost 0 bases, J lost 1 base, and 11 bases stayed unmatched. CDR3 DNA: TGCGCCAGCAGTCAATCGCCCCCGACAGGGGGCGAGGAGAACACTGAAGCTTTCTTT. As protein: CASSQSPPTGGEENTEAFF.